The 27 T cell receptor beta chains below all came from one sample that was sequenced in a study of spatial heterogeneity in lung cancer. The time point here: sample taken at primary tumor resection. TCRdb re-analysed the 5' RACE reads in MiXCR, keeping a single row per CDR3 protein. Seen here are about 23,000 distinct CDR3 sequences, 3% to 3.5% observed once, and the top ten hold around 28%. Source: PBMCs, taken at surgery. These receptors all come from a female donor with early-stage non-small cell lung cancer.

This clonotype was seen many times. The rearrangement uses TRBV11-1 and TRBJ1-2, with TRBD1 as a possible D gene (5 bases). This CDR3 contains 12 residues. CDR1 and CDR2 from the germline V gene are SGHAT and FQDESV (reference sequence). Trimming cost V 7 bases and J 3 bases, with 9 bases left between them. For the CDR3, the DNA is TGTGCCAGCACCTCGGGGGACTATGGCTACACCTTC. This sequence encodes CASTSGDYGYTF.

Many counts were recorded for this clonotype. The J gene is TRBJ1-1, the V gene TRBV7-2; D remains unclear. The CDR3 is 14 residues long. V was cut by 3 bases and J by 3 bases, with 11 bases left in between. Germline V gene sequence: CDR1 SGHTA, CDR2 FQGNSA. The CDR3 bases are TGTGCCAGCAGCTTTGGGTACTTGGACACTGAAGCTTTCTTT. This encodes CASSFGYLDTEAFF.

Many counts were recorded for this clonotype. The rearrangement uses TRBV24-1 and TRBJ2-1; 8 nucleotides match TRBD1. The germline CDR1 and CDR2 sequences are KGHDR and SFDVKD. The CDR3 is 15 amino acids. V gave up 3 bases and J gave up 8 bases; unmatched junction bases: 8. The CDR3 bases are TGTGCCACCAGTGATCCCAACTCAGGGGGCGATGAGCAGTTCTTC. Amino acids: CATSDPNSGGDEQFF.

This clonotype was recorded at least ten times. The chain joins TRBV7-9 to TRBJ2-7, with 10 bases identical to TRBD2. The germline V gene has CDR1 SEHNR and CDR2 FQNEAQ (reference sequence). V lost 5 bases and J lost 4; bases outside the gene matches: 14. There are 17 residues in the CDR3. CDR3 sequence (DNA): TGTGCCAGCAGCAGTCGGGGTGGGCTAGCGGGAGTTTACGAGCAGTACTTC. It encodes CASSSRGGLAGVYEQYF. The variable domain in full, with the rest retrieved from reference TRBV7-9 and TRBJ2-7, is DTGVSQNPRHKITKRGQNVTFRCDPISEHNRLYWYRQTLGQGPEFLTYFQNEAQLEKSRLLSDRFSAERPKGSFSTLEIQRTEQGDSAMYLCASSSRGGLAGVYEQYFGPGTRLTVT.

This clonotype showed up many times. This chain connects TRBV28 to TRBJ1-3; no reliable D call. Germline-derived CDR1 and CDR2 are MDHEN and SYDVKM. The ends were cut back, 2 bases at V and 3 bases at J, with 8 bases in the middle. This CDR3 contains 14 residues. The chain's CDR3 is CASSLPAGGNTIYF. CDR3 DNA: TGTGCCAGCAGTTTACCGGCCGGTGGAAACACCATATATTTT.

In its sample, this clonotype was seen a few times. This chain uses TRBV10-3 with TRBJ2-1, with D hard to call. V gave up 0 bases and J gave up 12 bases, with 12 bases separating them. Per the germline V gene, CDR1 is ENHRY and CDR2 is SYGVKD. The CDR3 is made up of 13 amino acids. CDR3 amino acids: CAISESPAPRQFF. The CDR3 DNA is TGTGCCATCAGTGAGTCCCCAGCCCCGAGGCAGTTCTTC.

Details on this clonotype: One base away lies a much larger clone, so this may be a sequencing read error. V usage is TRBV12-3 or TRBV12-4 and J usage is TRBJ2-3; 12 bases are a match to TRBD2. There are 18 residues in the CDR3. Written as DNA, the CDR3 is TGTGCCAGCAGTTTAGTCACTAGCGGGAGGAGAAGCACAGATACGCAGTGTTTT. Protein sequence: CASSLVTSGRRSTDTQCF.

This clonotype has a count of ten or more. V and J are TRBV20-1 and TRBJ2-5; no clear D. Germline lookup yields CDR1 DFQATT and CDR2 SNEGSKA (reference sequence). V was shortened by 2 bases and J by 7 bases, with 17 bases between the two germline ends. The CDR3 runs to 14 residues. DNA of the CDR3: TGCAGTGCTAGAAACCCGGCAGGTACGAGGACCCAGTACTTC. As protein: CSARNPAGTRTQYF.

This clonotype appeared many times. The J gene is TRBJ2-7, the V gene TRBV7-2, with 7 bases lining up with TRBD1. Trimming removed 4 bases from V and 3 bases from J; junction bases left unmatched: 3. The germline V gene has CDR1 SGHTA and CDR2 FQGNSA. CDR3 length: 13 amino acids. The CDR3 loop is CASSYDRVYEQYF. CDR3 bases: TGTGCCAGCAGCTACGACAGGGTCTACGAGCAGTACTTC.

This clonotype was picked up many times. The V call is TRBV29-1, the J call TRBJ2-7; D remains ambiguous. The CDR3 has 13 residues. Germline V gene data show CDR1 as SQVTM and CDR2 as ANQGSEA. The germline V and J ends were trimmed by 5 bases and 0 bases, with 11 bases remaining between them. CDR3 in amino acids: CSVPVRNSYEQYF. The CDR3, as DNA: TGCAGCGTTCCCGTTCGGAACTCCTACGAGCAGTACTTC.

This clonotype was detected many times. J is TRBJ1-5 and V is TRBV27, with D tentatively TRBD1 (6 bases). The germline CDR1 and CDR2 sequences are MNHEY and SMNVEV (reference sequence). CDR3 length: 16 residues. V lost 5 bases to trimming and J lost 9 bases, with 23 bases between them. The DNA of the CDR3 is TGTGCCAGCAGTCCTCAGACTGGGACAAGGAGGAGGCCCCAGCATTTT. It codes for CASSPQTGTRRRPQHF.

The chain employs TRBV20-1 and TRBJ2-7; TRBD2 matches at 12 bases. This CDR3 is built from 16 residues. V shed 0 bases and J 4 bases; nucleotides not matched to a gene: 7. Germline loops: CDR1 DFQATT, CDR2 SNEGSKA (reference sequence). The CDR3 spells CSARDRRLAGDYEQYF. The CDR3 nucleotides are TGCAGTGCTAGAGATCGTCGACTAGCGGGAGATTACGAGCAGTACTTC.

Many counts were recorded for this clonotype. The chain combines TRBV29-1 with TRBJ2-7; possible D gene TRBD2, 5 bases. Deletions cut 7 bases from V and 3 bases from J, with 19 bases between. Germline V gene sequence: CDR1 SQVTM, CDR2 ANQGSEA. The CDR3 length is 14 residues. The DNA of the CDR3 is TGCAGCGCCACCTCCAGGAGCCGGGGCTACGAGCAGTACTTC. Protein product: CSATSRSRGYEQYF.

Many counts were recorded for this clonotype. The chain employs TRBV20-1 and TRBJ2-1; D is unclear. Germline V gene lookup returns CDR1 DFQATT and CDR2 SNEGSKA (reference sequence). The CDR3 runs to 10 residues. Trimming removed 2 bases from V and 10 bases from J, with 6 bases in between. CDR3 loop: CSARIREQFF. The CDR3 coding sequence is TGCAGTGCTAGAATACGAGAGCAGTTCTTC.

This clonotype was found many times. The chain joins TRBV7-3 to TRBJ1-1; D gene unclear. The CDR3 runs 15 residues. The V end was cut by 4 bases, the J end by 0 bases, with 12 bases between. Germline CDR1 reads SGHTA; CDR2 reads FQGTGA. CDR3 sequence: CASSSWTEMNTEAFF. The DNA of the CDR3 is TGTGCCAGCAGCTCCTGGACGGAAATGAACACTGAAGCTTTCTTT.

This clonotype was detected only a few times. The chain employs TRBV4-1 and TRBJ2-1, with D uncertain. The CDR3 loop spans 16 amino acids. V lost 0 bases, J lost 5 bases, and 14 bases lay in between. Germline CDR1 is MGHRA and CDR2 is YSYEKL. For the CDR3, the DNA is TGCGCCAGCAGCCAAGATGGGTGGAGAGATCACAATGAGCAGTTCTTC. It yields the protein CASSQDGWRDHNEQFF.

This clonotype came up many times. The J gene is TRBJ2-5, the V gene TRBV28; possibly TRBD1 or TRBD2 for D (6 bases each). The germline V gene has CDR1 MDHEN and CDR2 SYDVKM. The CDR3 extends over 18 amino acids. V gave up 3 bases and J gave up 2 bases, with 22 bases separating them. CDR3 sequence: CASSFGGIQGFGQETQYF. CDR3 bases: TGTGCCAGCAGTTTCGGCGGGATACAGGGTTTCGGGCAAGAGACCCAGTACTTC.

This clonotype was seen ten or more times. The chain has TRBV7-2 and TRBJ1-2; tentative D call: TRBD1 (5 bases). The length of the CDR3 is 13 residues. The V and J ends lost 1 base and 3 bases respectively, with 6 bases between them. Per germline, CDR1 SGHTA and CDR2 FQGNSA. CDR3 protein: CASSLGGDYGYTF. The CDR3, as DNA: TGTGCCAGCAGCTTAGGAGGGGACTATGGCTACACCTTC.

In its sample, this clonotype was seen many times. This CDR3 reads CASTYYFDEQYF. The DNA of the CDR3 is TGTGCCAGCACCTACTATTTCGACGAGCAGTACTTC. The chain links TRBV7-9 to TRBJ2-7, with D uncertain. The CDR3 length is 12 residues. Germline CDR1 reads SEHNR; CDR2 reads FQNEAQ (reference sequence). V was pared by 7 bases and J by 5 bases, with 12 bases between.

This clonotype has at least ten counts. The chain links TRBV28 to TRBJ1-2; D is unclear. Germline CDR1 and CDR2: MDHEN and SYDVKM. V was cut by 3 bases and J by 8 bases, with 10 bases left in between. The CDR3 length is 12 residues. In DNA form, the CDR3 reads TGTGCCAGCAGTTTCATGCTCCGGGGCTACACCTTC. Its protein is CASSFMLRGYTF.

This clonotype was seen at least ten times. V is TRBV9 and J is TRBJ2-2; D is unclear. Germline V gene lookup returns CDR1 SGDLS and CDR2 YYNGEE. Trimming stripped 3 bases from V and 3 bases from J, with 3 bases between. The CDR3 consists of 12 residues. CDR3 region: CASSGDTGELFF. In nucleotides, the CDR3 is TGTGCCAGCAGCGGGGACACCGGGGAGCTGTTTTTT.

This clonotype was counted a few times. V gene TRBV19 combines with J gene TRBJ2-1; D not resolved. This CDR3 is 14 amino acids long. Per germline, CDR1 LNHDA and CDR2 SQIVND (reference sequence). V dropped 3 bases and J dropped 6 bases, with 12 bases sitting between them. In nucleotides, the CDR3 is TGTGCCAGTAGTATCACGACTGGCCTCAATGAGCAGTTCTTC. Protein: CASSITTGLNEQFF.

This clonotype was seen repeatedly, ten times or more. The V and J genes are TRBV28 and TRBJ2-5; 7 nucleotides align to TRBD2. This CDR3 has 15 residues. The V segment lost 6 bases and the J segment 5 bases; nucleotides outside the gene matches: 12. Germline-derived CDR1 and CDR2 are MDHEN and SYDVKM. The CDR3 spells CASSLPLAEGETQYF. Here the CDR3 DNA reads TGTGCCAGCAGCCTCCCGCTAGCGGAGGGGGAGACCCAGTACTTC.

As concerns this clonotype: The junction and the germline gene differ at one end; a read error may be behind it. This chain connects TRBV6-1 to TRBJ2-4; either TRBD1 or TRBD2 may supply D (6 bases each). Germline loops: CDR1 MNHNS, CDR2 SASEGT. This CDR3 is 14 amino acids long. This chain's CDR3 is CASSMGGPKDIQYF. The CDR3 bases are TGTGCCAGCAGTATGGGGGGCCCCAAAGACATTCAGTACTTC.

This clonotype was detected ten times or more. This chain uses TRBV5-1 with TRBJ2-5; possible D gene TRBD2, 5 bases. V was cut by 2 bases and J by 7 bases, with 6 bases left in between. CDR3 length equals 11 residues. The germline gives CDR1 SGHRS, CDR2 YFSETQ. CDR3 DNA sequence: TGCGCCAGCAGCTTTCGGGGGACCCAGTACTTC. It encodes CASSFRGTQYF.

This clonotype was counted ten times or more. V gene TRBV27 combines with J gene TRBJ1-2; the D gene is possibly TRBD1 (6 bases). The CDR3 totals 15 residues. Germline CDR1 is MNHEY and CDR2 is SMNVEV (reference sequence). V was trimmed by 6 bases and J by 7 bases, leaving 21 bases between them. Written as DNA, the CDR3 is TGTGCCAGCAGCGGCACGGACAGAACCTTCGTTGGCTACACCTTC. This codes for CASSGTDRTFVGYTF.

This clonotype occurred many times. The chain recombines TRBV9 with TRBJ2-1; 14 nucleotides align to TRBD2. The J segment lost 5 bases and the V segment lost 4 bases, leaving 5 bases of the junction unmatched. The CDR3 has 16 amino acids. CDR1 and CDR2 from the germline V gene are SGDLS and YYNGEE. This CDR3 is CASSLTSGRAHNEQFF. The CDR3 DNA is TGTGCCAGCAGCCTGACTAGCGGGAGGGCCCACAATGAGCAGTTCTTC. Filled out from reference TRBV9 and TRBJ2-1, the complete variable domain reads DSGVTQTPKHLITATGQRVTLRCSPRSGDLSVYWYQQSLDQGLQFLIQYYNGEERAKGNILERFSAQQFPDLHSELNLSSLELGDSALYFCASSLTSGRAHNEQFFGPGTRLTVL.